This is a list of T cell receptor beta chains from one sample in a study of OX40 agonist ivuxolimab in advanced cancers. Data came from immunoSEQ multiplex PCR; TCRdb stores just in-frame clones and leaves some out. The sample has about 120,000 clones, around 91% seen once. This specimen consisted of CD4+ or CD8+ T cells sorted from blood, obtained in a trial of the OX40 agonist ivuxolimab. These receptors all stem from an adult with an advanced solid tumor such as melanoma, head and neck, liver or kidney cancer. CDR3s include the opening cysteine and the closing phenylalanine or tryptophan. D genes are given only for firm matches. Expanded clones get a size class; other rows say once, few or many, or leave the size out.

J gene | V gene | CDR3 length | D gene | clone size | CDR3 protein | CDR3 DNA
TRBJ1-6 | TRBV9 | 15 | - | - | CASSPGTSYNSPLHF | TGTGCCAGCAGCCCCGGGACCAGCTATAATTCACCCCTCCACTTT
TRBJ2-5 | TRBV28 | 14 | - | - | CASSPPRGMETQYF | TGTGCCAGCAGTCCCCCCCGGGGCATGGAGACCCAGTACTTC
TRBJ2-7 | TRBV18 | 13 | - | - | CASSPYRYYEQYF | TGTGCCAGCTCACCTTACAGGTACTACGAGCAGTACTTC
TRBJ1-4 | TRBV6-5 | 16 | - | once | CASSYRGTGTNEKLFF | TGTGCCAGCAGTTACCGCGGAACAGGAACTAATGAAAAACTGTTTTTT
TRBJ2-7 | TRBV7-3 | 14 | - | - | CASSPGTATYEQYF | TGTGCCAGCAGCCCCGGGACGGCCACCTACGAGCAGTACTTC
TRBJ2-1 | TRBV28 | 12 | - | - | CASRATVLGQFF | TGTGCCAGCAGAGCCACGGTGCTTGGGCAGTTCTTC
TRBJ2-7 | TRBV28 | 13 | - | - | CASSLGQSYEQYF | TGTGCCAGCAGTTTAGGGCAGTCCTACGAGCAGTACTTC
TRBJ1-5 | TRBV2 | 17 | - | - | CASSEVVGGLLYQPQHF | TGTGCCAGCAGTGAAGTCGTGGGGGGACTGCTCTATCAGCCCCAGCATTTT
TRBJ2-3 | TRBV5-6 | 17 | TRBD2 | - | CASSLELAGGLTDTQYF | TGTGCCAGCAGCTTGGAACTAGCGGGGGGCCTCACAGATACGCAGTATTTT
TRBJ2-3 | TRBV5-6 | 16 | TRBD2 | - | CASSRLAGTLWDTQYF | TGTGCCAGCAGCCGGCTAGCGGGGACCTTGTGGGATACGCAGTATTTT
TRBJ1-2 | TRBV18 | 13 | - | - | CASSPSNRNDYTF | TGTGCCAGCTCACCATCGAACAGAAATGACTACACCTTT
TRBJ1-6 | TRBV5-1 | 15 | TRBD1 | - | CASSPTGQGYSPLHF | TGCGCCAGCAGCCCCACGGGACAGGGGTATTCACCCCTCCACTTT
TRBJ1-5 | TRBV6-1 | 15 | TRBD1 | few | CASTSGGVSNQPQHF | TGTGCCAGCACTTCAGGGGGCGTAAGCAATCAGCCCCAGCATTTT
TRBJ1-4 | TRBV9 | 15 | - | - | CASSVGGRVNEKLFF | TGTGCCAGCAGCGTAGGTGGCAGGGTAAACGAAAAACTGTTTTTT
TRBJ1-1 | TRBV28 | 13 | - | - | CASTAPAELQAFF | TGTGCCAGCACCGCTCCTGCGGAGCTCCAAGCTTTCTTT
TRBJ2-5 | TRBV6-5 | 14 | - | - | CASSSRQGGETQYF | TGTGCCAGCAGCTCTCGGCAGGGGGGGGAGACCCAGTACTTC
TRBJ1-2 | TRBV9 | 15 | - | few | CASSARVDSGGGYTF | TGTGCCAGCAGCGCTCGGGTGGATTCCGGCGGCGGCTACACCTTC
TRBJ2-2 | TRBV7-2 | 14 | - | - | CASSGAGGTGELFF | TGTGCCAGCAGTGGGGCAGGAGGGACCGGGGAGCTGTTTTTT
TRBJ2-1 | TRBV19 | 17 | TRBD2 | - | CASSTGTSGAIYNEQFF | TGTGCCAGTAGTACCGGGACTAGCGGGGCAATATACAATGAGCAGTTCTTC
TRBJ1-4 | TRBV28 | 16 | - | - | CASSTLRGRGGEKLFF | TGTGCCAGCAGTACCTTGAGGGGTAGGGGTGGCGAAAAACTGTTTTTT
TRBJ1-3 | TRBV27 | 15 | - | few | CASSLGDSSGNTIYF | TGTGCCAGCAGTTTAGGGGATAGCTCTGGAAACACCATATATTTT
TRBJ1-5 | TRBV2 | 15 | - | - | CASREASTGGQPQHF | TGTGCCAGCAGGGAGGCCAGCACGGGGGGTCAGCCCCAGCATTTT
TRBJ2-2 | TRBV19 | 14 | TRBD1 | once | CASSPGGVTGELFF | TGTGCCAGTAGTCCAGGGGGCGTCACCGGGGAGCTGTTTTTT
TRBJ1-2 | TRBV4-3 | 15 | - | - | CASSQDAGRSYGYTF | TGCGCCAGCAGCCAAGACGCAGGACGGTCCTATGGCTACACCTTC
TRBJ1-2 | TRBV28 | 13 | - | once | CASSLEGWRGYTF | TGTGCCAGCAGTTTGGAGGGGTGGAGGGGCTACACCTTC
TRBJ2-1 | TRBV2 | 11 | - | - | CASGPKMEQFF | TGTGCCAGCGGTCCCAAAATGGAGCAGTTCTTC
TRBJ1-6 | TRBV2 | 13 | - | few | CASKRGVNSPLHF | TGTGCCAGCAAACGAGGAGTTAATTCACCCCTCCACTTT
TRBJ2-7 | TRBV28 | 14 | TRBD2 | - | CASSPGGTSGEQYF | TGTGCCAGCAGCCCCGGGGGGACTAGCGGCGAGCAGTACTTC
TRBJ2-2 | TRBV4-1 | 16 | TRBD2 | - | CASSQDQRGGTGELFF | TGCGCCAGCAGCCAAGACCAGCGGGGGGGCACCGGGGAGCTGTTTTTT
TRBJ2-1 | TRBV10-3 | 14 | TRBD1 | - | CAIKGQAQVHEQFF | TGTGCCATCAAAGGACAGGCCCAGGTCCATGAGCAGTTCTTC
TRBJ1-5 | TRBV28 | 16 | TRBD1 | - | CASSLIQGGSNQPQHF | TGTGCCAGCAGTTTAATACAGGGGGGGAGCAATCAGCCCCAGCATTTT
TRBJ1-5 | TRBV6-5 | 12 | - | - | CAIQVSNQPQHF | TGTGCCATCCAGGTTAGCAATCAGCCCCAGCATTTT
TRBJ2-2 | TRBV29-1 | 14 | - | - | CSVVSGPDTGELFF | -
TRBJ1-3 | TRBV5-4 | 14 | - | - | CASSLGGSGNTIYF | TGTGCCAGCAGCCTAGGGGGCTCTGGAAACACCATATATTTT
TRBJ2-1 | TRBV4-1 | 11 | - | - | CASSLNNEQFF | TGCGCCAGCAGCCTGAACAATGAGCAGTTCTTC
TRBJ1-1 | TRBV7-2 | 13 | - | - | CASRSQGDTEAFF | TGTGCCAGCAGATCTCAGGGTGACACTGAAGCTTTCTTT
TRBJ1-4 | TRBV5-6 | 15 | TRBD1 | - | CASSFHRGRGEKLFF | TGTGCCAGCAGCTTTCACAGGGGGCGCGGTGAAAAACTGTTTTTT
TRBJ2-3 | TRBV5-1 | 14 | - | - | CASSSGLGADTQYF | TGCGCCAGCAGCTCGGGACTGGGGGCGGATACGCAGTATTTT